The 24 T cell receptor beta chains in this list originate from one sample, sequenced in a study of T cell responses to AZD1222 COVID-19 vaccine. Only in-frame clones appear in the TCRdb table, and some are missing; sequencing was by immunoSEQ multiplex PCR. The sample gives about 120,000 clones, almost 90% of which show up once; approximately 9.6% is in the top ten. The sample consisted of peripheral blood, taken on day 0 of AZD1222 vaccination. These receptors were taken from an adult in good health.

In its sample, this clone was seen a few times. The chain couples TRBV3-1 (or the pseudogene TRBV3-2) to TRBJ2-7; the D gene is possibly TRBD2 (6 bases). Germline lookup yields CDR1 LGHDT and CDR2 YNNKEL (reference sequence). The CDR3 is made up of 13 amino acids. V was pared by 4 bases and J by 4 bases, with 11 bases between. CDR3 nucleotide sequence: TGTGCCAGCAGCCTTGGCCGGGGGTACGAGCAGTACTTC. Translating gives CASSLGRGYEQYF.

The chain recombines TRBV28 with TRBJ1-2, with 8 bases lining up with TRBD1. Germline lookup yields CDR1 MDHEN and CDR2 SYDVKM. The ends lost 4 bases at V and 2 bases at J; junction bases unmatched: 9. The CDR3 contains 16 residues. CDR3 in amino acids: CASSSPRRDRNYGYTF. In DNA, the CDR3 is TGTGCCAGCAGTTCCCCCCGCCGGGACAGGAACTATGGCTACACCTTC.

CDR3 sequence (DNA): TGTGCCAGCAGCACACAGGGTGGGAATGAAGCTTTCTTT. Its protein product is CASSTQGGNEAFF. J is TRBJ1-1 and V is TRBV7-2, with D maybe TRBD1 (6 bases). The CDR3 totals 13 residues. Trimming took 5 bases from V and 7 from J, leaving 14 bases between them. Per germline, CDR1 SGHTA and CDR2 FQGNSA.

The rearrangement joins TRBV19 to TRBJ1-2; a possible D gene is TRBD1 (6 bases). V was shortened by 6 bases and J by 2 bases, with 13 bases between the two germline ends. The germline V gene has CDR1 LNHDA and CDR2 SQIVND (reference sequence). There are 14 residues in the CDR3. This CDR3 is CASRGAGENYGYTF. CDR3 coding DNA: TGTGCCAGTAGAGGGGCAGGGGAGAACTATGGCTACACCTTC. Filled out from reference TRBV19 and TRBJ1-2, the complete variable domain reads DGGITQSPKYLFRKEGQNVTLSCEQNLNHDAMYWYRQDPGQGLRLIYYSQIVNDFQKGDIAEGYSVSREKKESFPLTVTSAQKNPTAFYLCASRGAGENYGYTFGSGTRLTVV.

The chain carries TRBV28 and TRBJ1-5; TRBD1 is a possible D gene (5 bases). Germline values: CDR1 MDHEN, CDR2 SYDVKM. The V gene lost 8 bases and the J gene lost 2 bases, with 19 bases spanning the gap. This CDR3 region has 16 residues. In DNA, the CDR3 is TGTGCCAGCGTACCGAGCCAGGGTATAGGCAATCAGCCCCAGCATTTT. Translating gives CASVPSQGIGNQPQHF. The whole variable domain, filled in from reference TRBV28 and TRBJ1-5, reads DVKVTQSSRYLVKRTGEKVFLECVQDMDHENMFWYRQDPGLGLRLIYFSYDVKMKEKGDIPEGYSVSREKKERFSLILESASTNQTSMYLCASVPSQGIGNQPQHFGDGTRLSIL.

This sequence joins TRBV4-1 and TRBJ1-3; D gene unclear. The CDR3 is made up of 12 amino acids. Germline values: CDR1 MGHRA, CDR2 YSYEKL. V shed 1 base and J shed 3 bases, with 1 base lying between them. DNA for the CDR3: TGCGCCAGCAGCCAAGGTGGAAACACCATATATTTT. Its translation: CASSQGGNTIYF.

The chain joins TRBV6-5 to TRBJ2-7, with 8 bases lining up with TRBD1. Germline V CDR1 and CDR2: MNHEY, SVGAGI. V was pared by 2 bases and J by 4 bases, with 7 bases of the junction left unmatched. The CDR3 has 15 amino acids. The chain's CDR3 is CASSYHMTGEYEQYF. For the CDR3, the DNA is TGTGCCAGCAGTTACCACATGACAGGGGAGTACGAGCAGTACTTC.

The chain recombines TRBV6-5 with TRBJ2-7, with D perhaps matching TRBD1 or TRBD2 (6 bases each). The germline CDR1 and CDR2 sequences are MNHEY and SVGAGI. This CDR3 has 16 residues. Between the trimmed V and J ends, which lost 2 bases and 5 bases, there was a span of 19 bases. CDR3 coding DNA: TGTGCCAGCAGTTACCGGGGGCGGGCAGGGAGGAACGAGCAGTACTTC. Protein sequence: CASSYRGRAGRNEQYF.

This chain connects TRBV9 to TRBJ1-1; D not certain. V was clipped by 0 bases and J by 8 bases, with 11 bases between them. Per germline, CDR1 SGDLS and CDR2 YYNGEE. The CDR3 consists of 13 residues. DNA of the CDR3: TGTGCCAGCAGCGTAGACGGCAATCGGGAAGCTTTCTTT. It yields the protein CASSVDGNREAFF.

The V call is TRBV12-3 or TRBV12-4, the J call TRBJ2-7, with TRBD1 identical over 7 bases. The CDR3 contains 13 residues. With V trimmed by 3 bases and J by 3 bases, 2 bases remained unmatched. In nucleotides, the CDR3 is TGTGCCAGCAGTTTCGGGACAGACTACGAGCAGTACTTC. Translation: CASSFGTDYEQYF.

V is TRBV18 and J is TRBJ2-1, with TRBD2 matching 9 bases. The germline gives CDR1 KGHSH, CDR2 LQKENI. The length of the CDR3 is 14 residues. V lost 3 bases, J lost 8 bases, and 5 bases stayed unmatched. The CDR3 protein is CASSPSGSGDEQFF. CDR3 DNA sequence: TGTGCCAGCTCACCTAGCGGGAGTGGGGATGAGCAGTTCTTC. Complete variable domain (other parts from reference TRBV18 and TRBJ2-1): NAGVMQNPRHLVRRRGQEARLRCSPMKGHSHVYWYRQLPEEGLKFMVYLQKENIIDESGMPKERFSAEFPKEGPSILRIQQVVRGDSAAYFCASSPSGSGDEQFFGPGTRLTVL.

The chain uses TRBV18 and TRBJ1-4; D remains unclear. Deletions cut 2 bases from V and 3 bases from J, with 10 bases between. Germline-derived CDR1 and CDR2 are KGHSH and LQKENI. The length of the CDR3 is 15 residues. This CDR3 reads CASSPWEGPNEKLFF. CDR3 sequence (DNA): TGTGCCAGCTCACCATGGGAGGGTCCTAATGAAAAACTGTTTTTT. Full variable domain (rest looked up from reference TRBV18 and TRBJ1-4): NAGVMQNPRHLVRRRGQEARLRCSPMKGHSHVYWYRQLPEEGLKFMVYLQKENIIDESGMPKERFSAEFPKEGPSILRIQQVVRGDSAAYFCASSPWEGPNEKLFFGSGTQLSVL.

For the CDR3, the DNA is TGCGCCAGCAGCTCGGGACCCCAAGAGACCCAGTACTTC. Amino acids: CASSSGPQETQYF. V gene TRBV5-1 combines with J gene TRBJ2-5; D tentatively reads TRBD1 or TRBD2 (5 bases each). CDR3 length: 13 amino acids. Trimming removed 3 bases at V and 1 base at J, with 7 bases between. Germline-derived CDR1 and CDR2 are SGHRS and YFSETQ. Supplemented by reference TRBV5-1 and TRBJ2-5, the full variable domain reads KAGVTQTPRYLIKTRGQQVTLSCSPISGHRSVSWYQQTPGQGLQFLFEYFSETQRNKGNFPGRFSGRQFSNSRSEMNVSTLELGDSALYLCASSSGPQETQYFGPGTRLLVL.

The chain uses TRBV10-3 and TRBJ2-2; D possibly corresponds to TRBD1 (5 bases). V lost 2 bases and J 2 bases, leaving 15 bases between the germline ends. CDR3 length equals 17 residues. The germline CDR1 and CDR2 sequences are ENHRY and SYGVKD. CDR3 region: CAISEGQGRINTGELFF. In DNA, the CDR3 is TGTGCCATCAGTGAGGGGCAGGGAAGGATCAACACCGGGGAGCTGTTTTTT.

The chain couples TRBV5-6 to TRBJ2-7, with D uncertain. The V gene lost 2 bases and the J gene lost 5 bases, with 8 bases spanning the gap. Germline V gene lookup returns CDR1 SGHDT and CDR2 YYEEEE. The length of the CDR3 is 12 residues. The CDR3 DNA reads as TGTGCCAGCAGCTTTAATGAGAACGAGCAGTACTTC. Its translation is CASSFNENEQYF.

This sequence joins TRBV5-1 and TRBJ1-1; 7 positions match TRBD1. This CDR3 spans 15 amino acids. V dropped 2 bases and J dropped 4; count of bases not matched to a gene: 8. CDR1 and CDR2 from the germline V gene are SGHRS and YFSETQ. CDR3 nucleotides: TGCGCCAGCAGCTTCGGGAGGGGGCAAGGCACTGAAGCTTTCTTT. It translates to CASSFGRGQGTEAFF.

The rearrangement joins TRBV2 to TRBJ2-4; D unclear. Trimming shortened V by 2 bases and J by 6 bases, and 11 bases separated the two germline ends. This CDR3 is 14 amino acids long. Per the germline V gene, CDR1 is SNHLY and CDR2 is FYNNEI. DNA of the CDR3: TGTGCCAGCAGTGAACAACCCGGATTAAACATTCAGTACTTC. Residues: CASSEQPGLNIQYF.

This chain connects TRBV3-1 (or the pseudogene TRBV3-2) to TRBJ2-7; D gene uncertain. The CDR3 covers 11 residues. V lost 4 bases and J 3 bases, leaving 4 bases between the germline ends. Looked up from germline, CDR1 is LGHDT and CDR2 is YNNKEL (reference sequence). The DNA for the CDR3 is TGTGCCAGCAGCCGGGGCTACGAGCAGTACTTC. The encoded protein is CASSRGYEQYF.

The chain carries TRBV27 and TRBJ1-4, with a tentative D call TRBD1 (6 bases). Germline CDR1 reads MNHEY; CDR2 reads SMNVEV (reference sequence). The CDR3 covers 17 residues. V shed 5 bases and J shed 5 bases, with 21 bases lying between them. CDR3 in amino acids: CASSPAVGGRVNEKLFF. CDR3 nucleotide sequence: TGTGCCAGCAGTCCTGCGGTAGGGGGGCGGGTGAATGAAAAACTGTTTTTT.

Concerning this clone itself: Other DNA sequences of this sample code for an identical CDR3. The chain combines TRBV12-3 or TRBV12-4 with TRBJ2-7; no firm D call. The V gene lost 3 bases and the J gene lost 2 bases, with 5 bases spanning the gap. The CDR3 spans 12 residues. DNA of the CDR3: TGTGCCAGCAGTTTCTATGCCTACGAGCAGTACTTC. Protein product: CASSFYAYEQYF.

The J gene is TRBJ2-5, the V gene TRBV5-1, with TRBD2 as a possible D gene (6 bases). Germline CDR1 SGHRS, CDR2 YFSETQ. V gave up 3 bases and J gave up 0 bases, with 12 bases separating them. This CDR3 spans 15 amino acids. The CDR3: CASSWRGLDQETQYF. CDR3 DNA sequence: TGCGCCAGCAGCTGGAGGGGCCTAGACCAAGAGACCCAGTACTTC.

The chain couples TRBV7-9 to TRBJ1-2, with D possibly being TRBD1 (6 bases). Trimming removed 3 bases from V and 8 bases from J, with 13 bases in between. The CDR3 contains 13 residues. Germline loops: CDR1 SEHNR, CDR2 FQNEAQ (reference sequence). The CDR3 region is CASSFPRGGGYTF. The CDR3 bases are TGTGCCAGCAGCTTCCCCAGGGGTGGCGGCTACACCTTC.

This clone was seen a few times. This same CDR3 is encoded by further DNA sequences in the sample. The chain recombines TRBV29-1 with TRBJ1-2, with D maybe TRBD1 (6 bases). CDR3 size: 12 residues. Germline CDR1 reads SQVTM; CDR2 reads ANQGSEA. V gave up 5 bases and J gave up 2 bases, with 9 bases separating them. CDR3 DNA sequence: TGCAGCGTTAGTGGACAGAACTATGGCTACACCTTC. It is translated as CSVSGQNYGYTF.

V usage is TRBV4-3 and J usage is TRBJ2-1, with a possible D match to TRBD1 (6 bases). CDR1 LGHNA and CDR2 YSLEER come from the germline V gene. V was trimmed by 4 bases and J by 2 bases, leaving 27 bases between them. This CDR3 region has 20 residues. This CDR3 reads CASSREFRQGPIPTYNEQFF. The CDR3 DNA reads TGCGCCAGCAGCCGCGAGTTTAGGCAGGGGCCCATTCCGACCTACAATGAGCAGTTCTTC.